This record concerns one T cell receptor beta chain sequence. Its antigen is unidentified. This sample is drawn from a study of T-cell reconstitution after alpha-beta-depleted transplantation in children. The length of the CDR3 is 14 residues. J was trimmed by 5 bases and V by 3 bases; bases with no gene match: 6. Notes on the study in general: Fresh T-cell production supplied most of the T-cell counts and diversity seen one year after transplant. TCRbeta diversity was high at day 60 in some patients (a result of surviving recipient T cells and thymic progenitors). Expanded graft clones numbering several hundred reportedly gave rise to alpha-beta T cells about two months after transplant.

For TCRbeta, the library was prepared with unique molecular identifiers. Each CDR3 protein gets one entry after TCRdb re-called the PCR reads with MiXCR. The sample yields roughly 220,000 distinct CDR3 sequences, approximately 8.4% seen once. Sequences were derived from PBMCs, mostly from graft donor cells, sampled 360 days after TCRalphabeta/CD19-depleted stem cell transplant. The genes are TRBV12-3 or TRBV12-4 and TRBJ2-5, with 7 nucleotides matching TRBD2. The TCR sequence derives from a male patient between 2 and 10 years old who had a stem cell transplant for acute myeloid leukemia, so the T cells may come from the graft donor. Written as DNA, the CDR3 is TGTGCCAGCAGTTTGATCGCCGGGGGGGAGACCCAGTACTTC. Its protein is CASSLIAGGETQYF.